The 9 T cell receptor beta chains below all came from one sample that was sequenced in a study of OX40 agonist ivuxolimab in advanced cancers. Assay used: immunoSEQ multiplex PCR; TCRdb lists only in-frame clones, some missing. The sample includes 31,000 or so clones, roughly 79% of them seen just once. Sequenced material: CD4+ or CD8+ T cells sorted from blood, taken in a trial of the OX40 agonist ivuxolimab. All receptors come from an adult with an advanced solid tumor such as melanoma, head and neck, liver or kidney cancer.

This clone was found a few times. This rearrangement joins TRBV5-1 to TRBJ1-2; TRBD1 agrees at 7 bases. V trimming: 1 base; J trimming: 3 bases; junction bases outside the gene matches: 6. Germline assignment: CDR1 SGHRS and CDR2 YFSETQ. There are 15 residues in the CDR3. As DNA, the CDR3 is TGCGCCAGCAGCTTGACAGGGGCGGGCGACTATGGCTACACCTTC. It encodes CASSLTGAGDYGYTF.

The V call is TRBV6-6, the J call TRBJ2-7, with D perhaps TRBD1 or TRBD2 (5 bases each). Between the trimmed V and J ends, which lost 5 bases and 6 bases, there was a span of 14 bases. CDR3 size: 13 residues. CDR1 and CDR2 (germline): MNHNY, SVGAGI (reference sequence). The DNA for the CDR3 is TGTGCCAGCAGTATGGACGGGGCTCGCGAGCAGTACTTC. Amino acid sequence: CASSMDGAREQYF.

The DNA of the CDR3 is TGCGCCAGCAGCTCCGGGATTACAGCGATGTCTTTCCACAATGAGCAGTTCTTC. The encoded protein is CASSSGITAMSFHNEQFF. The chain employs TRBV4-3 and TRBJ2-1; TRBD2 might be the D (5 bases). Trimming left V 5 bases short and J 5 bases short, with 25 bases between. The CDR3 spans 18 residues. Germline loops: CDR1 LGHNA, CDR2 YSLEER.

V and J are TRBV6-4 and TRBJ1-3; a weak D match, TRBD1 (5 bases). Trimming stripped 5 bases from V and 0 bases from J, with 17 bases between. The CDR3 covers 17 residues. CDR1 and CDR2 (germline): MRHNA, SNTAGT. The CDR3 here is CASSPQGLSTSGNTIYF. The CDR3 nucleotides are TGTGCCAGCAGTCCCCAGGGACTGTCGACCTCTGGAAACACCATATATTTT.

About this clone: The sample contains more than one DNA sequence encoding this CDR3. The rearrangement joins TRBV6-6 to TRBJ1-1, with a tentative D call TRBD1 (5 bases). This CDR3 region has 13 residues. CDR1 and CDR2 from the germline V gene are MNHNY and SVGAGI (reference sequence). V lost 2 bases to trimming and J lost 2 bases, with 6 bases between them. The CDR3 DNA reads TGTGCCAGCAGTTACCAGGGTAACACTGAAGCTTTCTTT. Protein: CASSYQGNTEAFF.

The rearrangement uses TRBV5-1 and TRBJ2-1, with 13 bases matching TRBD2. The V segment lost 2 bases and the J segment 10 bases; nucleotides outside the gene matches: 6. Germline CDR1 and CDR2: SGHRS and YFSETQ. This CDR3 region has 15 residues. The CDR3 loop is CASSFTSGRATEQFF. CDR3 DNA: TGCGCCAGCAGCTTCACTAGCGGGAGGGCCACGGAGCAGTTCTTC.

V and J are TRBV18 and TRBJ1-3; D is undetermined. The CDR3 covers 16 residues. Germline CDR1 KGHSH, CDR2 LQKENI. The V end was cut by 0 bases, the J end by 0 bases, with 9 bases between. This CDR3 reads CASSPPSRNSGNTIYF. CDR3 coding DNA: TGTGCCAGCTCACCACCCTCCCGGAACTCTGGAAACACCATATATTTT.

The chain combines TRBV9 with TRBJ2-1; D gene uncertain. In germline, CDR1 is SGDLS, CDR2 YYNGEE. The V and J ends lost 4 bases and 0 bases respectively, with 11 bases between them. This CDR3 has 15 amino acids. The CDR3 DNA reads TGTGCCAGCAGCCCCCGGGCAAGCTCCTACAATGAGCAGTTCTTC. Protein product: CASSPRASSYNEQFF.

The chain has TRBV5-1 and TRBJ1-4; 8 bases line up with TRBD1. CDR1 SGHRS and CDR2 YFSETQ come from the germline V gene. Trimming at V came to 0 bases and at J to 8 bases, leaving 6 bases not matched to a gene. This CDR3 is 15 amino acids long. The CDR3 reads CASSLAGTGLEKLFF. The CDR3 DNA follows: TGCGCCAGCAGCTTGGCCGGGACAGGTCTCGAAAAACTGTTTTTT.